This TCR beta chain was retrieved from a study of T cell clones after liver transplantation. Whole-study results and caveats: Compared with third party-reactive sequences, donor-reactive ones declined more, independent of withdrawal success.

Profiling relied on immunoSEQ multiplex PCR, and the TCRdb table lists in-frame clones only, not all of them. The repertoire holds 68,000 or so clones, with approximately 92% as singletons. On this clone itself: Its antigen is undetermined.

The V gene's germline CDR1 is SGHVS and CDR2 FQNEAQ. V was shortened by 2 bases and J by 8 bases, with 10 bases between the two germline ends. This CDR3 spans 13 amino acids. The chain is built from TRBV7-8 and TRBJ1-3; D is ambiguous. This TCR was sampled from a human patient who received a liver transplant. A share of the T cells may be of graft donor origin. The material sequenced was CD4+ T cells from blood, taken approximately 25 months after liver transplant. This chain's CDR3 is CASSLTGRDTIYF. DNA of the CDR3: TGTGCCAGCAGCTTAACCGGACGGGACACCATATATTTT.